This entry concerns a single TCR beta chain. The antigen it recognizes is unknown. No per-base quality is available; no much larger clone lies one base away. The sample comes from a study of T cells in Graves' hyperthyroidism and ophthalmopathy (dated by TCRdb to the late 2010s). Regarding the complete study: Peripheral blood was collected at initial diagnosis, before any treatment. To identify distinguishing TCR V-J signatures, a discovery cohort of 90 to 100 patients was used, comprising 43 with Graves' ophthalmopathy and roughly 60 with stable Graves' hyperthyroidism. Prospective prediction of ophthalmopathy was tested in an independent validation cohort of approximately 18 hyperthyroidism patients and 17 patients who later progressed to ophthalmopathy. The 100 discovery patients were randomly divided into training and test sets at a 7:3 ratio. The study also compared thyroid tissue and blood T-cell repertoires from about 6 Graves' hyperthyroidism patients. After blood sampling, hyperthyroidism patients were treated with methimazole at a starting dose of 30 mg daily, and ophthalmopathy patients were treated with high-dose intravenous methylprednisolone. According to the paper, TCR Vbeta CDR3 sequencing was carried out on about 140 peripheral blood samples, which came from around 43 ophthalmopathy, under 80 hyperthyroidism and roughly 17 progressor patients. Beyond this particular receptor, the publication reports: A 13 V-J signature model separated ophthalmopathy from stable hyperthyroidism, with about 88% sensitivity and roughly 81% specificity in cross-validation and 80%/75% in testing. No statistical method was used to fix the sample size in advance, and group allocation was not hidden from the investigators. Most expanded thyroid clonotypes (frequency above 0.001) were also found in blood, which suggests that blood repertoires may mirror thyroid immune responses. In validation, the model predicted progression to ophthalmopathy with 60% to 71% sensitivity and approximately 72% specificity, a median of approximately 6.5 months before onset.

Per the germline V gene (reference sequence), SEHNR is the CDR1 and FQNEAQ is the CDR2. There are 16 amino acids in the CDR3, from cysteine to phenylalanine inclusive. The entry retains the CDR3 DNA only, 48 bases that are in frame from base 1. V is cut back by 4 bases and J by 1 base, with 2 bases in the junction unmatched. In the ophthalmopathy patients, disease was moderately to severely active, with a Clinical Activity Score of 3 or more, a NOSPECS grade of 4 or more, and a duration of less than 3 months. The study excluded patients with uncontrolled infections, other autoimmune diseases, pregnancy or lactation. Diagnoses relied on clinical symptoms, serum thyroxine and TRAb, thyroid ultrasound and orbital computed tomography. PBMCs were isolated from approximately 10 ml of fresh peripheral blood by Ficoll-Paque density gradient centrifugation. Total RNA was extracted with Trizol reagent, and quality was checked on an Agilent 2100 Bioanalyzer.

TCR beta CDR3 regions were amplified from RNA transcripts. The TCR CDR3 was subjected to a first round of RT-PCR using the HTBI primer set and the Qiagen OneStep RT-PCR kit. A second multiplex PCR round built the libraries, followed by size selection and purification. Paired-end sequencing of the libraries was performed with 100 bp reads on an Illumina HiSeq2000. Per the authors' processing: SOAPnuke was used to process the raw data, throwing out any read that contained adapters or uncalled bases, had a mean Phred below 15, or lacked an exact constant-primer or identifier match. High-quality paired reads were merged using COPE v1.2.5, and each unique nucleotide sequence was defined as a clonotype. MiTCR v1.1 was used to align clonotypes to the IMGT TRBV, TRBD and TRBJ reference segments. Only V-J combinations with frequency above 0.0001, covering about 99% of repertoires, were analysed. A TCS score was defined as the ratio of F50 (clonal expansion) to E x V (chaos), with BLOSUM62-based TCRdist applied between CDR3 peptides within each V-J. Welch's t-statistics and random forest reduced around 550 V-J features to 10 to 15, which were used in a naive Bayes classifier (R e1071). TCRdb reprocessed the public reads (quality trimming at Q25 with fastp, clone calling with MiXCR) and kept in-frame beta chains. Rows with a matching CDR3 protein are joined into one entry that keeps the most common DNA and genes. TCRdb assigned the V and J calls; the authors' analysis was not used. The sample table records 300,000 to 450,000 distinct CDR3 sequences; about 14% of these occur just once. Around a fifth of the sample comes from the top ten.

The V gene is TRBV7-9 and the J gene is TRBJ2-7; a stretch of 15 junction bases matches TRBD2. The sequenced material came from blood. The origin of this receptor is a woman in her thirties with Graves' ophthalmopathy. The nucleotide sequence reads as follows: TGTGCCAGCAGCTGGACTAGCGGGGGGGCGTCCTACGAGCAGTACTTC. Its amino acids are CASSWTSGGASYEQYF.